The rows below give T cell receptor beta chains drawn from one sample of a study of beta chain features in type 1 diabetes. This table comes from immunoSEQ multiplex PCR, and its TCRdb copy is limited to in-frame clones, with some not included. The data show about 350,000 clones, around 20% seen once. Material for sequencing was naive CD4+ T cells from blood. The receptors originated from a woman under 30 in good health. Each CDR3 is given with its conserved first and last residue. The D gene is left open where the match is weak. Expanded clones get a size class; other rows say once, few or many, or leave the size out.

d_call: .; v_call: TRBV7-9; j_call: TRBJ1-1; clone_size: few; cdr3_aa: CASSLGTHKNTEAFF; cdr3_nt: TGTGCCAGCAGCTTAGGGACACATAAGAACACTGAAGCTTTCTTT
d_call: .; v_call: TRBV30; j_call: TRBJ1-5; clone_size: .; cdr3_aa: CAWSVIGSNQPQHF; cdr3_nt: TGTGCCTGGAGTGTAATCGGGAGCAATCAGCCCCAGCATTTT
d_call: TRBD2; v_call: TRBV10-3; j_call: TRBJ2-5; clone_size: few; cdr3_aa: CAISEGAGGTQYF; cdr3_nt: TGTGCCATCAGTGAAGGGGCGGGAGGGACCCAGTACTTC
d_call: .; v_call: TRBV30; j_call: TRBJ1-3; clone_size: few; cdr3_aa: CAWSVPRGAVGNTIYF; cdr3_nt: TGTGCCTGGAGTGTTCCCCGAGGTGCCGTCGGAAACACCATATATTTT
d_call: .; v_call: TRBV6-8; j_call: TRBJ1-2; clone_size: few; cdr3_aa: CAGGQNYGYTF; cdr3_nt: TGTGCCGGTGGACAGAATTATGGCTACACCTTC
d_call: TRBD2; v_call: TRBV6-1; j_call: TRBJ2-5; clone_size: few; cdr3_aa: CASTSGGSGRETQYF; cdr3_nt: TGTGCCAGCACCTCCGGGGGGAGCGGGCGAGAGACCCAGTACTTC
d_call: TRBD2; v_call: TRBV4-2; j_call: TRBJ2-1; clone_size: few; cdr3_aa: CASSQRLADYNEQFF; cdr3_nt: TGTGCCAGCAGCCAACGACTAGCGGATTACAATGAGCAGTTCTTC
d_call: .; v_call: TRBV18; j_call: TRBJ2-7; clone_size: .; cdr3_aa: CASSPDRTYEQYF; cdr3_nt: TGTGCCAGCTCACCGGACAGAACCTACGAGCAGTACTTC
d_call: TRBD1; v_call: TRBV29-1; j_call: TRBJ1-1; clone_size: few; cdr3_aa: CSVEGQGFLEAFF; cdr3_nt: TGCAGCGTTGAAGGACAGGGTTTCCTTGAAGCTTTCTTT
d_call: TRBD2; v_call: TRBV30; j_call: TRBJ2-2; clone_size: .; cdr3_aa: CAWRDGGSGLGELFF; cdr3_nt: TGTGCCTGGAGGGACGGTGGTAGCGGGCTCGGGGAGCTGTTTTTT
d_call: TRBD2; v_call: TRBV7-3; j_call: TRBJ2-3; clone_size: few; cdr3_aa: CASSLRLAGTDTQYF; cdr3_nt: TGTGCCAGCAGCTTAAGGCTAGCGGGCACAGATACGCAGTATTTT
d_call: .; v_call: TRBV29-1; j_call: TRBJ1-2; clone_size: .; cdr3_aa: CSVSFLAGASSGYTF; cdr3_nt: TGCAGCGTGTCCTTTCTGGCAGGGGCGTCTTCCGGCTACACCTTC
d_call: TRBD1; v_call: TRBV5-1; j_call: TRBJ2-1; clone_size: .; cdr3_aa: CASSLDEQGMNEQFF; cdr3_nt: TGCGCCAGCAGCTTGGATGAACAGGGGATGAATGAGCAGTTCTTC
d_call: .; v_call: TRBV18; j_call: TRBJ1-2; clone_size: .; cdr3_aa: CASSPFPGINYGYTF; cdr3_nt: TGTGCCAGCTCACCATTTCCAGGGATAAACTATGGCTACACCTTC
d_call: .; v_call: TRBV7-2; j_call: TRBJ2-7; clone_size: few; cdr3_aa: CASSLGELRYEQYF; cdr3_nt: TGTGCCAGCAGCTTAGGGGAGCTCCGCTACGAGCAGTACTTC
d_call: .; v_call: TRBV11-1; j_call: TRBJ1-1; clone_size: .; cdr3_aa: CASSFSGEGTEAFF; cdr3_nt: TGTGCCAGCAGCTTTTCAGGGGAGGGTACTGAAGCTTTCTTT